This entry lists 19 T cell receptor beta chains sequenced from one sample in a study of a mutant IDH1 vaccine in newly diagnosed glioma. Their specific antigens are unknown. Time point: week 5, during vaccination. Topical imiquimod was applied with each vaccine dose, which held 300 ug of mutant IDH1 20-mer peptide. Sequenced by immunoSEQ multiplex PCR; TCRdb stores in-frame clones only, minus some. This table has tens of thousands of clones, roughly 90% appearing once. This material consisted of PBMCs, taken from a glioma patient whose treatment included an IDH1 peptide vaccine. The receptors come from a man aged 18 to 30 with glioma.

The V gene is TRBV6-1, the J gene TRBJ2-7, with 12 positions matching TRBD1. The germline gives CDR1 MNHNS, CDR2 SASEGT. V lost 6 bases to trimming and J lost 5 bases; unmatched junction nucleotides: 5. This CDR3 comprises 14 residues. The CDR3 DNA follows: TGTGCCAGCAGGGGGACAGGGGGCAAGGACGAGCAGTACTTC. This translates into CASRGTGGKDEQYF.

This chain joins TRBV30 and TRBJ2-1; 13 nucleotides agree with TRBD2. With 5 bases clipped from V and 9 bases from J, the junction kept 10 bases outside the gene matches. The CDR3 runs to 15 residues. The V gene's germline CDR1 is GTSNPN and CDR2 SVGIG (reference sequence). The CDR3 region is CAWGGLAGVGGEQFF. The CDR3 DNA reads as TGTGCCTGGGGAGGACTAGCGGGAGTGGGGGGTGAGCAGTTCTTC.

The J gene is TRBJ2-3, the V gene TRBV4-1; the D gene is possibly TRBD1 (5 bases). Deletions cut 4 bases from V and 3 bases from J, with 11 bases between. This CDR3 comprises 14 residues. From germline, CDR1 is MGHRA and CDR2 YSYEKL. The CDR3 nucleotides are TGCGCCAGCAGCCCCCAGGGAATAACAGATACGCAGTATTTT. It is translated as CASSPQGITDTQYF.

CDR3 region: CTSLDREQFF. The CDR3 DNA reads TGCACCTCCCTGGATAGGGAGCAGTTCTTC. This chain connects TRBV1 to TRBJ2-1. TRBV1 is noted as a pseudogene. The CDR3 loop spans 10 amino acids.

The chain carries TRBV29-1 and TRBJ2-7; the match to TRBD1 covers 10 bases. CDR1 and CDR2 (germline): SQVTM, ANQGSEA. The CDR3 spans 14 residues. V lost 2 bases to trimming and J lost 4 bases; unmatched junction nucleotides: 5. CDR3 nucleotides: TGCAGCGTTGAACATTGGGACAGGGGTTACGAGCAGTACTTC. Its protein is CSVEHWDRGYEQYF.

The chain combines TRBV5-6 with TRBJ1-1; TRBD1 matches 7 bases. Germline trimming cut 4 bases from V and 5 bases from J; bases unmatched to any gene: 5. Per the germline V gene, CDR1 is SGHDT and CDR2 is YYEEEE. CDR3 length: 13 residues. Here the CDR3 DNA reads TGTGCCAGCAGCCCGTCGACAGGGACTGAAGCTTTCTTT. Translation: CASSPSTGTEAFF.

This chain links TRBV5-6 with TRBJ2-5; D is undetermined. The J call may be mistaken, given a closer DNA end match to TRBJ2-7. The V gene's germline CDR1 is SGHDT and CDR2 YYEEEE. The CDR3 extends over 13 amino acids. The CDR3 coding sequence is TGTGCCAGCAGCTTGTATCCCCAAGACGAGCAGTACTTC. Translated: CASSLYPQDEQYF.

V gene TRBV29-1 combines with J gene TRBJ2-3; the D is unclear. Germline V gives CDR1 SQVTM, CDR2 ANQGSEA. Trimming removed 0 bases at V and 0 bases at J, with 10 bases between. The CDR3 runs 15 residues. The CDR3 reads CSVEDSVVSTDTQYF. The CDR3 DNA follows: TGCAGCGTTGAAGATAGTGTCGTGAGCACAGATACGCAGTATTTT.

The chain employs TRBV30 and TRBJ2-2; the D gene is possibly TRBD2 (6 bases). CDR1 GTSNPN and CDR2 SVGIG come from the germline V gene (reference sequence). Trimming took 1 base from V and 3 from J, leaving 9 bases between them. The CDR3 totals 14 residues. CDR3 amino acids: CAWSELADTGELFF. For the CDR3, the DNA is TGTGCCTGGAGTGAACTAGCAGACACCGGGGAGCTGTTTTTT.

V and J are TRBV5-4 and TRBJ2-7; D unresolved. Germline-derived CDR1 and CDR2 are SGHNT and YYREEE (reference sequence). This CDR3 has 14 amino acids. The germline V and J ends were trimmed by 1 base and 2 bases, with 10 bases remaining between them. CDR3 bases: TGTGCCAGCAGCTTGTTCCCCTATACCTACGAGCAGTACTTC. It is translated as CASSLFPYTYEQYF.

The chain recombines TRBV18 with TRBJ2-7, with D possibly being TRBD2 (5 bases). Germline values: CDR1 KGHSH, CDR2 LQKENI. CDR3 length: 13 residues. The germline V and J ends were trimmed by 0 bases and 4 bases, with 7 bases remaining between them. This CDR3 is CASSPPGNYEQYF. DNA of the CDR3: TGTGCCAGCTCACCACCCGGGAATTACGAGCAGTACTTC.

The genes are TRBV7-9 and TRBJ2-2; D is uncertain. The CDR3 sequence is 15 residues long. Germline V gene data show CDR1 as SEHNR and CDR2 as FQNEAQ (reference sequence). With 2 bases removed from V and 2 bases from J, the gap between germline ends came to 9 bases. CDR3 amino acids: CASSLSDHNTGELFF. The CDR3 DNA is TGTGCCAGCAGCTTATCCGACCATAACACCGGGGAGCTGTTTTTT. The variable domain in full, completed from reference TRBV7-9 and TRBJ2-2, reads DTGVSQNPRHKITKRGQNVTFRCDPISEHNRLYWYRQTLGQGPEFLTYFQNEAQLEKSRLLSDRFSAERPKGSFSTLEIQRTEQGDSAMYLCASSLSDHNTGELFFGEGSRLTVL.

The rearrangement uses TRBV29-1 and TRBJ2-3, with D unresolved. Germline assignment: CDR1 SQVTM and CDR2 ANQGSEA. This CDR3 has 13 amino acids. V was clipped by 4 bases and J by 4 bases, with 12 bases between them. The CDR3 loop is CSVVQGEADTQYF. CDR3 sequence (DNA): TGCAGCGTTGTTCAAGGAGAGGCAGATACGCAGTATTTT.

The chain combines TRBV10-2 with TRBJ1-5; D is uncertain. Germline V gene lookup returns CDR1 WSHSY and CDR2 SAAADI. The V gene lost 2 bases and the J gene lost 7 bases, with 15 bases spanning the gap. The CDR3 extends over 15 amino acids. The CDR3 DNA sequence: TGCGCCAGCAGTGAGGGGAAAGAGGCCCGACAGCCCCAGCATTTT. This sequence encodes CASSEGKEARQPQHF.

The J gene is TRBJ2-5, the V gene TRBV4-3, with 8 positions matching TRBD2. V lost 0 bases to trimming and J lost 7 bases; unmatched junction nucleotides: 10. This CDR3 comprises 16 residues. Germline V gives CDR1 LGHNA, CDR2 YSLEER. In DNA, the CDR3 is TGCGCCAGCAGCCAAGAAAGATCGGGAGGGCGAGGGACCCAGTACTTC. This encodes CASSQERSGGRGTQYF.

The CDR3 loop is CASSRAPLAGGYEQYF. DNA of the CDR3: TGCGCCAGCAGCCGCGCCCCCTTAGCGGGAGGGTACGAGCAGTACTTC. The chain uses TRBV4-1 and TRBJ2-7; 11 nucleotides agree with TRBD2. Germline V gene lookup returns CDR1 MGHRA and CDR2 YSYEKL. V lost 4 bases to trimming and J lost 4 bases; unmatched junction nucleotides: 9. The CDR3 runs 16 residues.

This clone was seen once. V gene TRBV27 combines with J gene TRBJ2-7, with 8 nucleotides matching TRBD1. CDR1 is MNHEY, CDR2 SMNVEV, per germline (reference sequence). The V gene end was trimmed by 4 bases and the J gene end by 7 bases; junction bases not matched to a gene: 12. The CDR3 spans 15 residues. The CDR3 here is CASSSWDRSSGEQYF. The CDR3 DNA is TGTGCCAGCAGTTCCTGGGACAGGTCATCGGGGGAGCAGTACTTC.

This sequence joins TRBV5-6 and TRBJ2-1, with a tentative D call TRBD2 (6 bases). The V and J ends lost 4 bases and 2 bases respectively, with 16 bases between them. CDR1 is SGHDT and CDR2 is YYEEEE in the germline V gene. This CDR3 has 16 residues. Written as DNA, the CDR3 is TGTGCCAGCAGCCTTCGCGGGACGGATCCCTACAATGAGCAGTTCTTC. Protein: CASSLRGTDPYNEQFF.

The chain carries TRBV6-6 and TRBJ2-5, with D possibly matching TRBD2 (6 bases). This CDR3 spans 15 amino acids. CDR1 is MNHNY and CDR2 is SVGAGI in the germline V gene (reference sequence). V was pared by 2 bases and J by 1 base, with 11 bases between. The CDR3: CASSYLPGGQETQYF. CDR3 coding DNA: TGTGCCAGCAGTTACCTGCCCGGGGGCCAAGAGACCCAGTACTTC.